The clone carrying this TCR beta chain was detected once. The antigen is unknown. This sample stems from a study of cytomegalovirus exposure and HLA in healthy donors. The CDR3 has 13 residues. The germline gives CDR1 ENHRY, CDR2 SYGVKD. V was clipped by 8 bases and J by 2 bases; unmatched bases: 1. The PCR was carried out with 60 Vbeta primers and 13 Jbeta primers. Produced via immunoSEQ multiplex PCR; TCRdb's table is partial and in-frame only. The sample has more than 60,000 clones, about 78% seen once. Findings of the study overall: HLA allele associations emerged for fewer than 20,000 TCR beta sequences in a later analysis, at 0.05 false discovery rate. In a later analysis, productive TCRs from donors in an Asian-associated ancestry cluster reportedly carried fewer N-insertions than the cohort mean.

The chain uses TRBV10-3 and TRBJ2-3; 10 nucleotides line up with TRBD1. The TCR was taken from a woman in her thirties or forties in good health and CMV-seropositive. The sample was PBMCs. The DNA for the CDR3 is TGTGCCATCGGGACAGGGGACACAGATACGCAGTATTTT. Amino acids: CAIGTGDTDTQYF.